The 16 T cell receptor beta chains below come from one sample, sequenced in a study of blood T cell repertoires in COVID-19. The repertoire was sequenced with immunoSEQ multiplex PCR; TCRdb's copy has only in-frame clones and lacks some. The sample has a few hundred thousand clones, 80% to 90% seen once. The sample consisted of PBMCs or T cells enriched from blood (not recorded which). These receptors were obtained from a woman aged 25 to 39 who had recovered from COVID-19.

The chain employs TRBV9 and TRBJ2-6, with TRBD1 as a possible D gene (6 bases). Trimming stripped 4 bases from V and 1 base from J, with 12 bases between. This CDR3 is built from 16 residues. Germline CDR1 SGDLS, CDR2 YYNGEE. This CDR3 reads CASSQRGISGANVLTF. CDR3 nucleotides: TGTGCCAGCAGCCAGAGGGGGATTTCTGGGGCCAACGTCCTGACTTTC.

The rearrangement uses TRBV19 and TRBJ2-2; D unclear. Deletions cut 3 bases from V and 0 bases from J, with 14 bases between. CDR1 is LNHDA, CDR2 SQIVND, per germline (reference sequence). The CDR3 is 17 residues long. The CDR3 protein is CASSIQLSPPNTGELFF. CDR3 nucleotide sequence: TGTGCCAGTAGTATTCAACTTAGCCCTCCGAACACCGGGGAGCTGTTTTTT.

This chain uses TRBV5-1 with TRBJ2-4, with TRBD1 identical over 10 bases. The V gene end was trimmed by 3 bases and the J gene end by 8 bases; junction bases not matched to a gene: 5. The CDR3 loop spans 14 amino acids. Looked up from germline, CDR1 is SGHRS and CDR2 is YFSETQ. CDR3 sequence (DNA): TGCGCCAGCAGCTCATCCGGGACAGGGGACATTCAGTACTTC. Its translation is CASSSSGTGDIQYF.

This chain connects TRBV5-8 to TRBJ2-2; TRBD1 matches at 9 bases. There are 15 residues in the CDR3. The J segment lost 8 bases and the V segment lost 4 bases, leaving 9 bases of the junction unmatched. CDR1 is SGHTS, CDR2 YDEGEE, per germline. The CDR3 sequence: CASSQGTGPTGELFF. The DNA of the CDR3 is TGTGCCAGCAGCCAAGGGACAGGGCCGACAGGGGAGCTGTTTTTT.

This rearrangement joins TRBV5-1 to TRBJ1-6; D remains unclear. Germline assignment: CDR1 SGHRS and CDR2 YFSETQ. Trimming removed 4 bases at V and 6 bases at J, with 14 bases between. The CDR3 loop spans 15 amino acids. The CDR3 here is CASSQLEGTNSPLHF. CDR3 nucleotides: TGCGCCAGCAGCCAACTGGAGGGTACTAATTCACCCCTCCACTTT.

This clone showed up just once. DNA of the CDR3: TGTGCCAGCAGCTTGCAGGGGGGAGAGACCCAGTACTTC. Amino acids: CASSLQGGETQYF. This sequence joins TRBV5-4 and TRBJ2-5, with a tentative D call TRBD1 (7 bases). From germline, CDR1 is SGHNT and CDR2 YYREEE (reference sequence). The CDR3 extends over 13 amino acids. The germline V and J ends were trimmed by 1 base and 4 bases, with 8 bases remaining between them.

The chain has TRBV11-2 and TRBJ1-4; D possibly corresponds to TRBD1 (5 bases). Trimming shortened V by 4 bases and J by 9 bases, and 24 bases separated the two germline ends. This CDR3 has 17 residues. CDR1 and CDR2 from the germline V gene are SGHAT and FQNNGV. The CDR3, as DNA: TGTGCCAGCAGCTCAACTGGGACTTCCAGCCTAATGAAAAAACTGTTTTTT. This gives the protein CASSSTGTSSLMKKLFF. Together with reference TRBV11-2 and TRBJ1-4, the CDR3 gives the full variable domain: EAGVAQSPRYKIIEKRQSVAFWCNPISGHATLYWYQQILGQGPKLLIQFQNNGVVDDSQLPKDRFSAERLKGVDSTLKIQPAKLEDSAVYLCASSSTGTSSLMKKLFFGSGTQLSVL.

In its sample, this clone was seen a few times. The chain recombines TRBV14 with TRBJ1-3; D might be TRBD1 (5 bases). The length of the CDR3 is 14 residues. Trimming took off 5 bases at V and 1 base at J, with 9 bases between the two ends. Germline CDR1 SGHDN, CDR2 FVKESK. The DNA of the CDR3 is TGTGCCAGCAGCTCGGGGGGGTCTGGAAACACCATATATTTT. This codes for CASSSGGSGNTIYF.

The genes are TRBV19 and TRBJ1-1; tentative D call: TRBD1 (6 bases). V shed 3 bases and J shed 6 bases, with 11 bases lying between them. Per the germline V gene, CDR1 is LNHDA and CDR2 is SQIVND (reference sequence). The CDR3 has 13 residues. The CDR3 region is CASSMNREAEAFF. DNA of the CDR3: TGTGCCAGTAGTATGAACAGGGAAGCTGAAGCTTTCTTT.

CDR3 nucleotide sequence: TGTGCCAGCAGTTTAAGAAGCTCTAGCAATCAGCCCCAGCATTTT. Its protein product is CASSLRSSSNQPQHF. J is TRBJ1-5 and V is TRBV27; D unresolved. Germline CDR1 reads MNHEY; CDR2 reads SMNVEV (reference sequence). With 2 bases removed from V and 0 bases from J, the gap between germline ends came to 8 bases. The CDR3 length is 15 residues.

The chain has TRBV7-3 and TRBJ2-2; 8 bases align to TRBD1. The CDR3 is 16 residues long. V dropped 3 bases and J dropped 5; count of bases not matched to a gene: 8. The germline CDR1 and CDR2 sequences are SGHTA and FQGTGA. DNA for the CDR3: TGTGCCAGCAGCTTTTACGGCAGGGGGCGAACCGGGGAGCTGTTTTTT. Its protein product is CASSFYGRGRTGELFF.

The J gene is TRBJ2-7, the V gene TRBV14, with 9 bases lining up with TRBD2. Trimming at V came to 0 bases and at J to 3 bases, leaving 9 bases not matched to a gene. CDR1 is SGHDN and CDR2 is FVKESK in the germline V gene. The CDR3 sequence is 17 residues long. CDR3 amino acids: CASSQDSRWTSVYEQYF. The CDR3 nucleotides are TGTGCCAGCAGCCAAGATTCCCGCTGGACTAGCGTCTACGAGCAGTACTTC.

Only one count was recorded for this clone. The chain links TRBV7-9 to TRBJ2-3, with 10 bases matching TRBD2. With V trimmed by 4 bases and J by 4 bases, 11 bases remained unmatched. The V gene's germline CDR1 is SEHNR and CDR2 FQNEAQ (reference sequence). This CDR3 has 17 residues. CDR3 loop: CASSSKSGRAASDTQYF. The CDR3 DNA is TGTGCCAGCAGCTCTAAGAGCGGGAGGGCCGCGTCAGATACGCAGTATTTT.

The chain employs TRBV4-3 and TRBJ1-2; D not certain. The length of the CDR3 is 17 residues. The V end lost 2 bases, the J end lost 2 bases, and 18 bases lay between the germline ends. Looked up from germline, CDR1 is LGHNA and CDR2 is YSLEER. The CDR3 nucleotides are TGCGCCAGCAGCCAATTCATAAGTTCACAGAGAAACTATGGCTACACCTTC. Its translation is CASSQFISSQRNYGYTF.

The CDR3 loop is CASSYRESGGYTF. The CDR3 DNA sequence: TGTGCCAGCAGTTACAGGGAGTCGGGAGGCTACACCTTC. V is TRBV27 and J is TRBJ1-2; weak D call: TRBD1 (6 bases). This CDR3 has 13 residues. Trimming removed 4 bases at V and 8 bases at J, with 14 bases between. Germline CDR1 and CDR2: MNHEY and SMNVEV (reference sequence).

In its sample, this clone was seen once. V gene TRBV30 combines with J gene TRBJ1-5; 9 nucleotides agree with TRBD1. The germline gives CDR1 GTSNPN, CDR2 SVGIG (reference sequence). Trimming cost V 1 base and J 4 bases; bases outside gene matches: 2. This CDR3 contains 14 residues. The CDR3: CAWSGGQGNQPQHF. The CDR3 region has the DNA TGTGCCTGGAGTGGAGGACAGGGGAATCAGCCCCAGCATTTT.